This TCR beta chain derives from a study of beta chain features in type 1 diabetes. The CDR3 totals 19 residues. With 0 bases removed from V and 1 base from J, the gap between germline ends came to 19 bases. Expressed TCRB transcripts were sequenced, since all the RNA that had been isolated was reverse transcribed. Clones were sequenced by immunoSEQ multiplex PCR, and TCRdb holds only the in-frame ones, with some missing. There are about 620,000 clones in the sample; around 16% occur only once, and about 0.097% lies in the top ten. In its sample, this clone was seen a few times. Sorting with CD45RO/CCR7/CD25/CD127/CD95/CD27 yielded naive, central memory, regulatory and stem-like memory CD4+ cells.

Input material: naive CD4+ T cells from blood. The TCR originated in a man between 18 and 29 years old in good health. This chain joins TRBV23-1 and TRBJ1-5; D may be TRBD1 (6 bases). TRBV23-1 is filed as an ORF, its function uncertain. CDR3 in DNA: TGCGCCAGCAGTCAATCGAATGCCCGGACAGCCGGCAGCAATCAGCCCCAGCATTTT. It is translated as CASSQSNARTAGSNQPQHF.